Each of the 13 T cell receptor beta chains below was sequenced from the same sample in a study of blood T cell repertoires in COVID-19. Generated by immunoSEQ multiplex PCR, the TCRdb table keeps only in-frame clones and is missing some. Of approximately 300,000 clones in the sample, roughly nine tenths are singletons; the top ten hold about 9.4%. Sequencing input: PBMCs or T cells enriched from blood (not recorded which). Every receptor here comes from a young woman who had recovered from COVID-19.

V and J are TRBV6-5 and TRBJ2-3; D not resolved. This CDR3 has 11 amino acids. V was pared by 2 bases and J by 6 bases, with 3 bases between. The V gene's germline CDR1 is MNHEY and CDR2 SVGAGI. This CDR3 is CASSYLDTQYF. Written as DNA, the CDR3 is TGTGCCAGCAGTTACCTGGATACGCAGTATTTT.

CDR3 bases: TGTGCCAGCAGCGGAGCCGGACTAGCGGGAGGCCCGGTTTATGGAGATACGCAGTATTTT. Protein sequence: CASSGAGLAGGPVYGDTQYF. The chain links TRBV5-4 to TRBJ2-3, with TRBD2 matching 14 bases. This CDR3 comprises 20 residues. The V gene's germline CDR1 is SGHNT and CDR2 YYREEE (reference sequence). V was pared by 4 bases and J by 5 bases, with 18 bases of the junction left unmatched.

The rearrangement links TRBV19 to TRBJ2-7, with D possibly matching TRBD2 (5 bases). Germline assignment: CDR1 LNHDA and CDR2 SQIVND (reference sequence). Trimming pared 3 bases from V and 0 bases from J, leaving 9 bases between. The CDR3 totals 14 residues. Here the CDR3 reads CASSMVGGSYEQYF. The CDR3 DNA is TGTGCCAGTAGTATGGTCGGAGGCTCCTACGAGCAGTACTTC.

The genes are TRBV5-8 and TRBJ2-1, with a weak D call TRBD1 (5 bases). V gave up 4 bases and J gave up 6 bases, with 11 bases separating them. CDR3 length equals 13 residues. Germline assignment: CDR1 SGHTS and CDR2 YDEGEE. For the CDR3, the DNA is TGTGCCAGCAGCCTCGGCGACAGCAATGAGCAGTTCTTC. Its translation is CASSLGDSNEQFF.

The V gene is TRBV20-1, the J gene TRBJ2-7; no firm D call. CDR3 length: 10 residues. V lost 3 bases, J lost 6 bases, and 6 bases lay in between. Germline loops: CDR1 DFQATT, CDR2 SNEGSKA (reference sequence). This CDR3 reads CSASLGEQYF. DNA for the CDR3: TGCAGTGCTAGTCTCGGCGAGCAGTACTTC.

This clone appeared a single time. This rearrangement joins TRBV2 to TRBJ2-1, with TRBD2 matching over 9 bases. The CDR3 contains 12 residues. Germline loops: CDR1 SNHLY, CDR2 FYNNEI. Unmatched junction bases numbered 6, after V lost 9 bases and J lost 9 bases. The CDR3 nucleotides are TGTGCCAGGGGCGCGGGAGGGGGTGAGCAGTTCTTC. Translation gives CARGAGGGEQFF.

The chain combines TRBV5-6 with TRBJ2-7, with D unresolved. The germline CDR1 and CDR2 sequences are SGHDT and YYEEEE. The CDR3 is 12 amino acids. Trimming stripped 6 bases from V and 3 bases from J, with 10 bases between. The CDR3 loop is CASTHYGYEQYF. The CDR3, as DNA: TGTGCCAGCACTCATTACGGCTACGAGCAGTACTTC.

DNA of the CDR3: TGTGCCAGCAGCGGCACAGGGGGCACTGAAGCTTTCTTT. Amino acid sequence: CASSGTGGTEAFF. V and J are TRBV6-5 and TRBJ1-1, with 8 bases lining up with TRBD1. This CDR3 has 13 residues. V lost 6 bases and J lost 4; bases outside the gene matches: 4. Germline assignment: CDR1 MNHEY and CDR2 SVGAGI.

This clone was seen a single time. CDR3 in amino acids: CSVVVAGGPGNTIYF. The CDR3 bases are TGCAGCGTTGTAGTCGCGGGGGGCCCTGGAAACACCATATATTTT. The chain combines TRBV29-1 with TRBJ1-3, with D tentatively TRBD1 (6 bases). The V gene's germline CDR1 is SQVTM and CDR2 ANQGSEA. The CDR3 has 15 amino acids. V gave up 4 bases and J gave up 2 bases, with 15 bases separating them.

The CDR3 DNA follows: TGTGCCAGCAGCTTTGACTCGGGTCAGCCCCAGCATTTT. This gives the protein CASSFDSGQPQHF. The chain is built from TRBV7-3 and TRBJ1-5; no clear D gene. Trimming cost V 3 bases and J 6 bases, with 9 bases left between them. The CDR3 is made up of 13 amino acids. CDR1 and CDR2 from the germline V gene are SGHTA and FQGTGA.

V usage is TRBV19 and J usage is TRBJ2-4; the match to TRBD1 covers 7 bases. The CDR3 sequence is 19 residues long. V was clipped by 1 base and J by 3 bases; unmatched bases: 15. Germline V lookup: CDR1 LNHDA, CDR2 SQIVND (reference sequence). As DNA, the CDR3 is TGTGCCAGTAGTATAGTGACAGGGAATCCCCTCCGGGGCAAAAACATTCAGTACTTC. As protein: CASSIVTGNPLRGKNIQYF.

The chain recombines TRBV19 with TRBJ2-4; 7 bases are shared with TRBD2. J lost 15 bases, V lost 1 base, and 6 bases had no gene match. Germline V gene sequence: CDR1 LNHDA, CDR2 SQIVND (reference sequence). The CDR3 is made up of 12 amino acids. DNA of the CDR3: TGTGCCAGTAGTATAGCCGGACTAGGTTTGTACTTC. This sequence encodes CASSIAGLGLYF.

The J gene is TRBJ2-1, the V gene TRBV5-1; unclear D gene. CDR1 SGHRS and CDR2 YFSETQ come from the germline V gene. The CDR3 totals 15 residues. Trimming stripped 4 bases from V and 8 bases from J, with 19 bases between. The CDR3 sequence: CASSRETLGYDEQFF. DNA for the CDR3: TGCGCCAGCAGCCGTGAGACCCTAGGATACGATGAGCAGTTCTTC.